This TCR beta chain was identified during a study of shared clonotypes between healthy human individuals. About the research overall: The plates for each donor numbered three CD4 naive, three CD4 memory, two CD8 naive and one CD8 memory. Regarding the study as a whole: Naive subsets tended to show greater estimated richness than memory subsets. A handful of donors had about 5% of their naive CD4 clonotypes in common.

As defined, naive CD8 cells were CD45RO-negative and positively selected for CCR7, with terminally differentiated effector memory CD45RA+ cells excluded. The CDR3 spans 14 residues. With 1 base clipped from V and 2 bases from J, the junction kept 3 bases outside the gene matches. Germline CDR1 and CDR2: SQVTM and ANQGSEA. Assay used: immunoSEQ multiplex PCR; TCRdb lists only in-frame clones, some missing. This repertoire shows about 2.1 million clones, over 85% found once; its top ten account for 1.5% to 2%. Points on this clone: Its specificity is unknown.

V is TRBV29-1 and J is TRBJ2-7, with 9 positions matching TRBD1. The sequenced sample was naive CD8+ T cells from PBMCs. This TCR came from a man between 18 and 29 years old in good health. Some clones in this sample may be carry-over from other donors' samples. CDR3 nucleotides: TGCAGCGTTGAAGCGACAGGGGGTCCCTACGAGCAGTACTTC. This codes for CSVEATGGPYEQYF.